The clone carrying this TCR beta chain was observed a single time. Its antigen remains unidentified. Germline assignment: CDR1 SEHNR and CDR2 FQNEAQ (reference sequence). The CDR3 is made up of 13 amino acids. V shed 3 bases and J shed 5 bases, with 11 bases lying between them. The data are from a study of OX40 agonist ivuxolimab in advanced cancers. At the level of the study: Patients enrolled in dose escalation were diagnosed with hepatocellular carcinoma, melanoma, renal cell or head and neck cancer.

The table came from immunoSEQ multiplex PCR; TCRdb's copy has only in-frame clones and leaves some out. Here the sample spans about 76,000 clones, 80% to 90% being singletons. Patients had blood sampled at baseline and again on cycle 4 day 1 and cycle 7 day 1. Study findings and constraints: Clonal expansion by week 6 occurred in CD4+ and CD8+ blood T cells (at 0.1 to 3.0 mg/kg).

The clonotype was recovered from an adult with an advanced solid tumor such as melanoma, head and neck, liver or kidney cancer. The specimen comprised CD4+ or CD8+ T cells sorted from blood, sampled in a trial of the OX40 agonist ivuxolimab. The rearrangement joins TRBV7-9 to TRBJ2-7, with D uncertain. Here the CDR3 reads CASSLSSGNEQYF. The CDR3 DNA is TGTGCCAGCAGCTTGAGCAGTGGAAACGAGCAGTACTTC.